This TCR beta chain was sequenced during a study of CD4 T cells in relation to SARS-CoV-2 and coronaviruses (dated by TCRdb to 2020 to 2023). About the study as a whole: In the ViraFEST assay, PBMCs were cultured with antigen for roughly 11 days, after which TCR beta CDR3s were sequenced to identify antigen-specific clonal expansions. An HIV-1 Nef peptide pool or a no-peptide culture served as the negative reference condition. HLA restriction was mapped for shared crossreactive spike epitopes using patient-derived lymphoblastoid cell lines. At the level of individual TCR clonotypes, the study evaluated whether memory CD4+ T cells crossreact between the spike proteins of SARS-CoV-2 and those of common cold coronaviruses. The Adaptive Biotechnologies TCR-sequencing kit was used to sequence samples from three pre-COVID donors and the naive versus memory experiments, whereas other data were Illumina-based. A different TCR-beta assay, based on Illumina, was used to sequence expansion assays from other donors in the study. Overall study outcomes, separate from this receptor: The study was limited by small numbers of patients and tested TCRs. Since the crossreactivity analysis centred on spike protein, crossreactivity against other viral proteins was not assessed. In about 60% of donors, memory CD4+ clonotypes turned up that crossrecognized SARS-CoV-2 and at least one common cold coronavirus spike. Crossreactive clones showed significantly weaker SARS-CoV-2-driven expansion than monoreactive clones, consistent with antigenic imprinting. No donor contributed both pre-pandemic and post-infection samples, which limited tracing the source of pre-existing responses.

CD4+ T cells from unexposed donors were collected before the COVID-19 pandemic (2011-2018). The EasySep CD4+ T cell isolation kit was used to isolate CD4+ T cells once the cultures had run for approximately ten days. As cell number allowed, CD4+ T cells from unexposed donors were tested for reactivity to SARS-CoV-2 S and N and to four common cold coronavirus spike pools. Each well received over 1.5 million PBMCs, cultured in IMDM supplemented with around 4.7% human AB serum and about 10 IU/ml IL-2. Half of the culture medium was replaced with fresh IL-2-containing medium on days 3 and 7. Triplicate replicate wells were generally used for each peptide culture condition. Leukapheresis product for the unexposed donors was bought commercially. Ficoll-Paque PLUS gradient centrifugation was used to isolate PBMCs from leukapheresis product or whole blood. PBMCs were either used fresh in the expansion assay or cryopreserved at -140 degrees C. The QIAamp Micro DNA Kit was used to extract genomic DNA from the CD4+ T cells.

CDR3 length: 18 amino acids, cysteine to phenylalanine. Just CDR3 DNA is preserved here, 54 bases in frame from base 1. CDR1 and CDR2 are drawn from the germline V gene: KGHSH, LQKENI. Ends trimmed: V by 1 base, J by 0 bases; bases unmatched to a gene: 6. The method was the immunoSEQ multiplex PCR assay. The study's own analysis went as follows. Preprocessing removed nonproductive sequences and CDR3s not starting with C, not ending with F or W, or shorter than 7 amino acids. The MANAFEST web app identified antigen-specific clonotypes based on expansion compared with the reference and other culture wells. To be counted as positive, a clone had to show significant expansion compared with the reference culture, at an FDR below 0.05, in 2 of 3 replicate wells. For a clone to be considered positive, significant expansion relative to all other tandem wells and an odds ratio above 5 were also required. Pairwise Levenshtein distance, computed with the stringdist R package after three terminal residues were trimmed from each end, was used as the measure of CDR3 homology. The table was pulled from immuneACCESS by TCRdb, which kept in-frame rearrangements only. Such tables lose some clones; where checked, under half of the loss comes from unresolved V genes, and the rest has no known cause. V, J and clone size are those of that table, while D and trimming were read from the DNA. Present in this sample are some 25,000 clones, 75% to 80% of which were seen just once. Of the sample, roughly 18% falls within the top ten clones.

Regarding this clone: Its cognate antigen has yet to be identified. No per-base quality is available; no much larger clone lies one base away.

Recombination linked TRBV18 to TRBJ2-6; 7 junctional bases match TRBD1. The TCR originated in a human donor in good health. The specimen was CD4+ T cells from PBMCs, cultured in vitro. The nucleotides are TGTGCCAGCTCACCACGACAGGGTGGGGCCTCTGGGGCCAACGTCCTGACTTTC. Its amino acids are CASSPRQGGASGANVLTF.